This passage covers 19 T cell receptor beta chains from one sample sequenced in a study of blood T cell repertoires in COVID-19. Clones were read by immunoSEQ multiplex PCR, and TCRdb kept only the in-frame ones, dropping some. The sample records about 260,000 clones, around 90% being singletons. Source material: peripheral blood. These TCRs come from a middle-aged woman with acute or convalescent COVID-19.

CDR3 coding DNA: TGTGCCAGCAGTGAAGTTTCTTACGAGCAGTACGTC. Its protein product is CASSEVSYEQYV. The J gene is TRBJ2-7, the V gene TRBV6-1; D not certain. This CDR3 comprises 12 residues. Trimming stripped 1 base from V and 4 bases from J, with 5 bases between. Per the germline V gene, CDR1 is MNHNS and CDR2 is SASEGT.

V usage is TRBV11-2 and J usage is TRBJ1-6; D gene unclear. V shed 4 bases and J shed 3 bases, with 4 bases lying between them. The CDR3 is 13 amino acids. Per the germline V gene, CDR1 is SGHAT and CDR2 is FQNNGV. CDR3 nucleotide sequence: TGTGCCAGCAGCTCAAACTATAATTCACCCCTCCACTTT. Protein: CASSSNYNSPLHF.

The rearrangement uses TRBV5-1 and TRBJ1-3; maybe TRBD1 (6 bases). Trimming pared 3 bases from V and 2 bases from J, leaving 9 bases between. The CDR3 is 14 amino acids. Germline loops: CDR1 SGHRS, CDR2 YFSETQ. The CDR3 DNA reads TGCGCCAGCAGCTCTACAGGGACTGGAAACACCATATATTTT. Protein: CASSSTGTGNTIYF. Drawing the rest from reference TRBV5-1 and TRBJ1-3, the complete variable domain is KAGVTQTPRYLIKTRGQQVTLSCSPISGHRSVSWYQQTPGQGLQFLFEYFSETQRNKGNFPGRFSGRQFSNSRSEMNVSTLELGDSALYLCASSSTGTGNTIYFGEGSWLTVV.

V and J are TRBV2 and TRBJ1-3, with D unresolved. Germline V gene data show CDR1 as SNHLY and CDR2 as FYNNEI. This CDR3 contains 15 residues. The germline V and J ends were trimmed by 2 bases and 3 bases, with 11 bases remaining between them. CDR3 DNA sequence: TGTGCCAGCAGTGAATATTCGGCAGGTGGAAACACCATATATTTT. This codes for CASSEYSAGGNTIYF.

The chain joins TRBV5-4 to TRBJ2-2, with D possibly matching TRBD2 (6 bases). Germline loops: CDR1 SGHNT, CDR2 YYREEE (reference sequence). V lost 4 bases and J 0 bases, leaving 10 bases between the germline ends. The CDR3 has 15 amino acids. The CDR3 here is CASSTPGANTGELFF. The CDR3 nucleotides are TGTGCCAGCAGCACCCCGGGGGCGAACACCGGGGAGCTGTTTTTT.

The chain combines TRBV5-4 with TRBJ2-1; the D gene is possibly TRBD1 (7 bases). Deletions cut 10 bases from V and 0 bases from J, with 11 bases between. The CDR3 has 13 amino acids. Per germline, CDR1 SGHNT and CDR2 YYREEE (reference sequence). The CDR3 DNA sequence: TGTGCCCAGGGGGGTAGCTCCTACAATGAGCAGTTCTTC. This sequence encodes CAQGGSSYNEQFF.

The chain has TRBV5-6 and TRBJ1-5; D not resolved. CDR1 and CDR2 (germline): SGHDT, YYEEEE. V shed 0 bases and J shed 7 bases, with 5 bases lying between them. CDR3 length: 12 residues. The CDR3 DNA reads TGTGCCAGCAGCTTGGGTCTACAGCCCCAGCATTTT. Encoded protein: CASSLGLQPQHF.

This sequence joins TRBV7-2 and TRBJ1-2; no clear D gene. V shed 11 bases and J shed 0 bases, with 7 bases lying between them. There are 11 residues in the CDR3. Germline V gene lookup returns CDR1 SGHTA and CDR2 FQGNSA. The DNA of the CDR3 is TGTGCCTGGCCCCCTAACTATGGCTACACCTTC. Its protein is CAWPPNYGYTF.

The CDR3 DNA is TGCAGTGCTAGTTACGGGGTCGACTATGGCTACACCTTC. Protein: CSASYGVDYGYTF. The chain employs TRBV20-1 and TRBJ1-2; D is undetermined. Trimming left V 3 bases short and J 3 bases short, with 11 bases between. This CDR3 is built from 13 residues. Germline V gene lookup returns CDR1 DFQATT and CDR2 SNEGSKA (reference sequence).

The rearrangement uses TRBV29-1 and TRBJ2-7; D gene ambiguous. Germline V gives CDR1 SQVTM, CDR2 ANQGSEA. This CDR3 spans 11 amino acids. V was clipped by 3 bases and J by 6 bases, with 9 bases between them. CDR3 in DNA: TGCAGCGTTGAGACCCTAGGCGAGCAGTACGTC. Its translation: CSVETLGEQYV.

This clone was seen once. The chain employs TRBV9 and TRBJ2-3; 8 positions agree with TRBD1. Per germline, CDR1 SGDLS and CDR2 YYNGEE. The CDR3 runs 16 residues. The J segment lost 3 bases and the V segment lost 0 bases, leaving 6 bases of the junction unmatched. The CDR3: CASSVGTGIGTDTQYF. The DNA of the CDR3 is TGTGCCAGCAGCGTAGGGACAGGGATCGGAACAGATACGCAGTATTTT.

The chain is built from TRBV27 and TRBJ2-1, with TRBD2 matching 8 bases. The V gene's germline CDR1 is MNHEY and CDR2 SMNVEV (reference sequence). V gave up 6 bases and J gave up 3 bases; unmatched junction bases: 13. CDR3 length: 17 amino acids. The CDR3 DNA reads TGTGCCAGCAGCCCTTGGACGCGGGGGGCTGGCTACAATGAGCAGTTCTTC. Translated: CASSPWTRGAGYNEQFF.

The chain has TRBV6-6 and TRBJ1-5; D remains ambiguous. The CDR3 is 13 residues long. V was pared by 3 bases and J by 7 bases, with 10 bases between. CDR1 is MNHNY and CDR2 is SVGAGI in the germline V gene (reference sequence). As DNA, the CDR3 is TGTGCCAGCAGTTATGCGGGGAAACAGCCCCAGCATTTT. Encoded protein: CASSYAGKQPQHF.

This clone was seen a few times. The chain couples TRBV10-1 to TRBJ1-1; D uncertain. The ends were cut back, 0 bases at V and 7 bases at J, with 9 bases in the middle. In germline, CDR1 is WNHNN, CDR2 SYGVQD (reference sequence). The CDR3 spans 13 residues. As DNA, the CDR3 is TGCGCCAGCAGTGAGTCGGCCCTCGATGAAGCTTTCTTT. Its translation: CASSESALDEAFF.

The chain employs TRBV19 and TRBJ1-1, with D hard to call. Trimming removed 0 bases from V and 1 base from J, with 6 bases in between. The CDR3 has 14 amino acids. CDR1 and CDR2 from the germline V gene are LNHDA and SQIVND (reference sequence). CDR3 in DNA: TGTGCCAGTAGTATAGATAGCAGGAACACTGAAGCTTTCTTT. This codes for CASSIDSRNTEAFF.

The chain uses TRBV4-1 and TRBJ1-1; D is possibly TRBD1 (6 bases). Trimming took 2 bases from V and 4 from J, leaving 17 bases between them. Per germline, CDR1 MGHRA and CDR2 YSYEKL. CDR3 length equals 16 residues. The CDR3 DNA is TGCGCCAGCAGCCAATCGGCCAGGGGTGAAGGCACTGAAGCTTTCTTT. This gives the protein CASSQSARGEGTEAFF.

The V gene is TRBV6-5, the J gene TRBJ2-3; 8 positions agree with TRBD2. This CDR3 spans 16 amino acids. Looked up from germline, CDR1 is MNHEY and CDR2 is SVGAGI. Trimming took 2 bases from V and 2 from J; bases not matched to a gene: 6. CDR3 DNA: TGTGCCAGCAGTTACCGCGGCGGGGGGTCCACAGATACGCAGTATTTT. It codes for CASSYRGGGSTDTQYF.

The chain has TRBV19 and TRBJ2-1; 9 positions match TRBD1. J was trimmed by 3 bases and V by 5 bases; bases with no gene match: 5. Germline V lookup: CDR1 LNHDA, CDR2 SQIVND (reference sequence). The CDR3 is 15 amino acids. The CDR3: CASSLPGQGYNEQFF. The CDR3 DNA follows: TGTGCCAGTAGTCTACCGGGACAGGGCTACAATGAGCAGTTCTTC.

This chain links TRBV6-4 with TRBJ1-2, with 8 bases that match TRBD1. V lost 3 bases, J lost 4 bases, and 1 base stayed unmatched. The CDR3 extends over 13 amino acids. CDR1 is MRHNA and CDR2 is SNTAGT in the germline V gene. CDR3 sequence (DNA): TGTGCCAGCAGTGAGACAGGGGTCTATGGCTACACCTTC. Its translation: CASSETGVYGYTF.